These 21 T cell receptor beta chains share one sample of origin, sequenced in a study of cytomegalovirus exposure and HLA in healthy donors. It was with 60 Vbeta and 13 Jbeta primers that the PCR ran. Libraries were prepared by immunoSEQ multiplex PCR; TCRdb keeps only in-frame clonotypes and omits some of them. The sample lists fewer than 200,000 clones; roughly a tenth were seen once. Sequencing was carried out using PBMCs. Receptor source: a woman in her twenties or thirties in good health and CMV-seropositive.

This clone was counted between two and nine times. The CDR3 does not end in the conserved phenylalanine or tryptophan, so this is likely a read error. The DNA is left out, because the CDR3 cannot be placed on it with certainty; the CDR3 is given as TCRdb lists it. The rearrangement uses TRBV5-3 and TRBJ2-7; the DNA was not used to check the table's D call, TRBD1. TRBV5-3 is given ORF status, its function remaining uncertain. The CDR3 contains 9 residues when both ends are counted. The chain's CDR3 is CARSCDSLT.

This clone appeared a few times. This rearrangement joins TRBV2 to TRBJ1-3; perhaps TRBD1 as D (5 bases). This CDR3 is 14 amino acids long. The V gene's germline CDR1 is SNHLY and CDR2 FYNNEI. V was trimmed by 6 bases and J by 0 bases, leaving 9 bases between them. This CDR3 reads CASRAGNSGNTIYF. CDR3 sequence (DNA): TGTGCCAGCAGAGCAGGGAACTCTGGAAACACCATATATTTT.

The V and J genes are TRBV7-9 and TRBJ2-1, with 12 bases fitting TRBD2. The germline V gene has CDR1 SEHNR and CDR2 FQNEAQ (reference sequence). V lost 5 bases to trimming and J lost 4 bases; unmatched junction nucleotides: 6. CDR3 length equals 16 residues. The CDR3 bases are TGTGCCAGCAGCCCCGGACTAGCGGGAATGTACAATGAGCAGTTCTTC. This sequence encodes CASSPGLAGMYNEQFF.

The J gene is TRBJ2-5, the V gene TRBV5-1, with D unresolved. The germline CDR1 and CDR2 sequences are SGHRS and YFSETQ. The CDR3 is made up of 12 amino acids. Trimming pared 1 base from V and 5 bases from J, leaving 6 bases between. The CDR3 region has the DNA TGCGCCAGCAGCTTGACCGGGGAGACCCAGTACTTC. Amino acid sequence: CASSLTGETQYF.

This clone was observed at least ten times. The CDR3 is CASSDSGGPQHF. CDR3 DNA: TGTGCCAGCAGTGATTCGGGTGGGCCCCAGCATTTT. The chain employs TRBV6-4 and TRBJ1-5; no reliable D call. Per the germline V gene, CDR1 is MRHNA and CDR2 is SNTAGT. The CDR3 is 12 amino acids. V was shortened by 3 bases and J by 9 bases, with 9 bases between the two germline ends.

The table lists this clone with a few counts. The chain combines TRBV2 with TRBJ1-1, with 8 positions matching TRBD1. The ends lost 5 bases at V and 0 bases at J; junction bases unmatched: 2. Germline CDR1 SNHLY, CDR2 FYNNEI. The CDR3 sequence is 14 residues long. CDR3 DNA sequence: TGTGCCAGCAGTCGGACAGGGTTGAACACTGAAGCTTTCTTT. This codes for CASSRTGLNTEAFF.

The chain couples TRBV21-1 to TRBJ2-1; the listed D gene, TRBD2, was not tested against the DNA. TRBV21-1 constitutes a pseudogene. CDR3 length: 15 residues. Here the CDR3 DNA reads TGTGCCAGCAGCAAATTTGGGGGAGGGTACAATGAGCAGTTCTTC. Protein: CASSKFGGGYNEQFF.

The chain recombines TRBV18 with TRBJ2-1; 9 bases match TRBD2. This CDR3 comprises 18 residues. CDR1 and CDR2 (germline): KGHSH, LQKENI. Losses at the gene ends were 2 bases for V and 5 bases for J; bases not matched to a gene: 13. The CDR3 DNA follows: TGTGCCAGCTCACCAGGCGTAGTAAGTAGCGGGAGAGACAATGAGCAGTTCTTC. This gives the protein CASSPGVVSSGRDNEQFF.

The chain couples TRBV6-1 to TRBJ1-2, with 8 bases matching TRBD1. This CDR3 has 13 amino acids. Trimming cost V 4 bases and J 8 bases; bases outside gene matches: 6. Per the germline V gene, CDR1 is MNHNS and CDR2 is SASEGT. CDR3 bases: TGTGCCAGCAGTGTACTGGACAGGGCGGGCTACACCTTC. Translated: CASSVLDRAGYTF.

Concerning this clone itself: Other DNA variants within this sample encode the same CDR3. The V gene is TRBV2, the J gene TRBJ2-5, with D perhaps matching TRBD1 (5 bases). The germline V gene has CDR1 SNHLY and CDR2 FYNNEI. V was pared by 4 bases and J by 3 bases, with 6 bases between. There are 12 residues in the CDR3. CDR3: CASSVREETQYF. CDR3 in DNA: TGTGCCAGCAGTGTCAGGGAAGAGACCCAGTACTTC. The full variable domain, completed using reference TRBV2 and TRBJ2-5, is EPEVTQTPSHQVTQMGQEVILRCVPISNHLYFYWYRQILGQKVEFLVSFYNNEISEKSEIFDDQFSVERPDGSNFTLKIRSTKLEDSAMYFCASSVREETQYFGPGTRLLVL.

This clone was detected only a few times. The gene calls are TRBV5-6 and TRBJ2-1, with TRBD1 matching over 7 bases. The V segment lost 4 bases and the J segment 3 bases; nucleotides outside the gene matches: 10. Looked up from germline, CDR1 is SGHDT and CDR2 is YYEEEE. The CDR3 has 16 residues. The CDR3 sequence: CASSVKWDSLYNEQFF. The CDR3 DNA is TGTGCCAGCAGCGTGAAGTGGGACAGTCTCTACAATGAGCAGTTCTTC.

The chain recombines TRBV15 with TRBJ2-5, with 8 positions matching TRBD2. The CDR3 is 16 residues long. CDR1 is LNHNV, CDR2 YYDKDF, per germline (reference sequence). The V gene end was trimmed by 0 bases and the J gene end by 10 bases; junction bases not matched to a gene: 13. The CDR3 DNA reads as TGTGCCACCAGCAGAGATGACGTGAGGGCGGGGGGTGGCCAGTACTTC. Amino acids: CATSRDDVRAGGGQYF.

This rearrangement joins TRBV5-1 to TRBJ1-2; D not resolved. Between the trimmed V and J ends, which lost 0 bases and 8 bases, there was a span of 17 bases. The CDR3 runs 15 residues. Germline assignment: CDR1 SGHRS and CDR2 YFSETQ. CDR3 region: CASSLGDSGFRGYTF. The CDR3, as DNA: TGCGCCAGCAGCTTGGGGGATTCGGGGTTCAGAGGCTACACCTTC.

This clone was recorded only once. This CDR3 reads CASSGGTGAYGYTF. CDR3 coding DNA: TGTGCCAGCAGCGGGGGAACAGGGGCCTATGGCTACACCTTC. The chain links TRBV5-5 to TRBJ1-2; 7 bases are a match to TRBD1. Unmatched junction bases numbered 7, after V lost 4 bases and J lost 4 bases. Looked up from germline, CDR1 is SGHKS and CDR2 is YYEKEE (reference sequence). The CDR3 is made up of 14 amino acids. Full variable domain (outside the CDR3, taken from reference TRBV5-5 and TRBJ1-2): DAGVTQSPTHLIKTRGQQVTLRCSPISGHKSVSWYQQVLGQGPQFIFQYYEKEERGRGNFPDRFSARQFPNYSSELNVNALLLGDSALYLCASSGGTGAYGYTFGSGTRLTVV.

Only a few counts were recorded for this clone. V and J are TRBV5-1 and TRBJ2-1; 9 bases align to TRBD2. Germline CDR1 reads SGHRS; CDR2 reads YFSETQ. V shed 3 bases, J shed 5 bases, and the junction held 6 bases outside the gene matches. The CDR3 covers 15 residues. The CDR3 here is CASSWSAGGHNEQFF. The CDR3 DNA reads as TGCGCCAGCAGCTGGTCAGCGGGAGGACACAATGAGCAGTTCTTC.

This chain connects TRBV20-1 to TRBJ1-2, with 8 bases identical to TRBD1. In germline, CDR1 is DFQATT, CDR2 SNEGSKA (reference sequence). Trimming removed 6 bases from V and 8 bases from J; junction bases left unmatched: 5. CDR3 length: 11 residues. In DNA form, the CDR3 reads TGCAGTGCCCGGACAGGGAAGGGCTACACCTTC. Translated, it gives CSARTGKGYTF.

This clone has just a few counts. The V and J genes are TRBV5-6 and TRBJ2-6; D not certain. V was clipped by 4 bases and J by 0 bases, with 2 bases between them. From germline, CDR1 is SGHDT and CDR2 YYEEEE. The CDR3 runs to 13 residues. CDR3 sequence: CASSLSGANVLTF. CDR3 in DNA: TGTGCCAGCAGCCTCTCTGGGGCCAACGTCCTGACTTTC.

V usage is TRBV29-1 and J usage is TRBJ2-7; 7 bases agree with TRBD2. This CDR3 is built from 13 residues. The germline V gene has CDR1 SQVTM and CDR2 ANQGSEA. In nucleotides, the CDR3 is TGCAGTTGCGGGAGAGCGCTCGGCTACGAGCAGTACTTC. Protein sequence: CSCGRALGYEQYF.

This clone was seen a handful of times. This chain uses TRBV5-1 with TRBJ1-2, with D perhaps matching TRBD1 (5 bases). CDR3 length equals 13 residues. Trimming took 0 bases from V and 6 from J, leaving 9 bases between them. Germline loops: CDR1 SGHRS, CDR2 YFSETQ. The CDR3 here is CASSLAGGDGYTF. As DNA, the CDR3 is TGCGCCAGCAGCTTGGCGGGGGGGGATGGCTACACCTTC.

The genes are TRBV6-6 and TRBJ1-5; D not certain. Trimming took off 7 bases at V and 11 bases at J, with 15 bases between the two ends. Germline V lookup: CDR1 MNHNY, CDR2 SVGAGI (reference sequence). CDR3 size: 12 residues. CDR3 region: CASTTGLWAQHF. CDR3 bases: TGTGCCAGCACGACCGGACTGTGGGCCCAGCATTTT.

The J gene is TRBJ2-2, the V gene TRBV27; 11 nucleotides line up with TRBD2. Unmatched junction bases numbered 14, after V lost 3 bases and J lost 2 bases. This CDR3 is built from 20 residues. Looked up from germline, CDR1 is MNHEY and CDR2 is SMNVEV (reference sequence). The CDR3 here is CASSFSPPSLAGANTGELFF. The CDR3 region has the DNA TGTGCCAGCAGTTTTAGCCCCCCTTCACTAGCGGGAGCTAACACCGGGGAGCTGTTTTTT.